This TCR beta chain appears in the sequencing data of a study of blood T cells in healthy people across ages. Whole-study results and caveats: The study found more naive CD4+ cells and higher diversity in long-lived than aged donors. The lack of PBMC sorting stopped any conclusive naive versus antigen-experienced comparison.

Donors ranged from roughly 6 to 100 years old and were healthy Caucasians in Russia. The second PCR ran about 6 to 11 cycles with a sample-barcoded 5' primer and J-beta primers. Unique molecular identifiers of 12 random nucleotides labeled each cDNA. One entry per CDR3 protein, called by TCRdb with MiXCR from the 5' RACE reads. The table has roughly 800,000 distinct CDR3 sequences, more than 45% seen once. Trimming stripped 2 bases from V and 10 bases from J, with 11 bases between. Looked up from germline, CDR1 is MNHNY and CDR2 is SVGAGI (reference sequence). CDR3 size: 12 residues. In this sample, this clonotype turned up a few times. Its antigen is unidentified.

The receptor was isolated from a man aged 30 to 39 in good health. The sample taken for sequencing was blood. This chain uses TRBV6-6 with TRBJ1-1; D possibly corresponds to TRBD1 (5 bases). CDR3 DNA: TGTGCCAGCAGTTACGGACACCCGGCAGCTTTCTTT. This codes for CASSYGHPAAFF.